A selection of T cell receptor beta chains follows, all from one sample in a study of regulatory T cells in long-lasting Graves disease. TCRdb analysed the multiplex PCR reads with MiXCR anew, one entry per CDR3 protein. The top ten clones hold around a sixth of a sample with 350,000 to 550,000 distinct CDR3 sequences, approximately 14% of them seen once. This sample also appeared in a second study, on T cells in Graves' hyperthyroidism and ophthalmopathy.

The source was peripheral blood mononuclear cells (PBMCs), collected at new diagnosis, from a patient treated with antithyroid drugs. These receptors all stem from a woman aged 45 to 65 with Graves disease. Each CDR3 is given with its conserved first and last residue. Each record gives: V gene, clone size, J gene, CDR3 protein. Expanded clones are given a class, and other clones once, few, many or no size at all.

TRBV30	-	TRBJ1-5	CAWSRTGWRQPQHF
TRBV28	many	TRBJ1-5	CASSLLSVYSNQPQHF
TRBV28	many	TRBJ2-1	CASSFSAGGSSYNEQFF
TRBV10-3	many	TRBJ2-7	CAISGEQGYVVEQYF
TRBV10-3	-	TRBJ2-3	CAISEGQGLVTDTQYF
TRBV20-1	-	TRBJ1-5	CSATPYRVPNQPQHF
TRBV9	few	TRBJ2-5	CASSSRGVAGHQETQYF
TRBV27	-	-	CASASSLAGEAYEQYF
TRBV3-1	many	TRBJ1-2	CASSQGQAGGYTF
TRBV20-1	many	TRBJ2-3	CSARVAGGPGTDTQYF
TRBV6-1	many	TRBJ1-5	CASRTPGQGSNQPQHF
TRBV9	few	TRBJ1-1	CASSVKEGHTEAFF
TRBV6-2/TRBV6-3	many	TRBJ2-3	CASSYGATNTDTQYF
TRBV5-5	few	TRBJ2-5	CASNGGAQETQYF
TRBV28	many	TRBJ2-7	CASRSSVGQGTHEQYF
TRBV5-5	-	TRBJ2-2	CASSLSGTGDTGELFF
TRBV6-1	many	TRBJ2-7	CASSQTSGRYEQYF
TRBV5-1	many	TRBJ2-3	CASSFLAGGPDTQYF
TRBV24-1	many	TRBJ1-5	CATSDPGQGDQPQHF
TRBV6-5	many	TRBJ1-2	CASSYGGNYGYTF
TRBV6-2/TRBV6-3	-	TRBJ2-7	CASSPGLAGLTYF
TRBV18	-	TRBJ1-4	CASSPMTGGPEKLFF
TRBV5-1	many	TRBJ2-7	CASSFGQGEYEQYF
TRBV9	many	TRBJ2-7	CASSVGRGFDEQYF
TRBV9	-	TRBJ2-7	CASSARAFSYEQYF
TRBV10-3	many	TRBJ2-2	CAISDPTNTGELFF
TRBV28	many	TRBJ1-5	CASSSRTLSGFISNQPQHF
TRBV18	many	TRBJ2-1	CASSPRTSNEQFF
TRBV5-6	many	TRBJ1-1	CASSSLDRKMNTEAFF
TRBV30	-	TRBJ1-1	CAWSSGGLDTEAFF